This T cell receptor (beta chain) stems from a study of blood T cells in healthy people across ages. At the level of the study: Per every two T cells, about one barcoded beta molecule was captured by template switching. Whole-study results and caveats: Greater diversity and more naive CD4+ cells were seen in long-lived donors than in aged donors. Not knowing donor CMV status may have confounded expanded clonotype changes.

The second PCR ran roughly 6 to 11 cycles with a sample-barcoded 5' primer and J-beta primers. A single record per CDR3 protein comes from TCRdb applying MiXCR to the 5' RACE reads. Among approximately 690,000 distinct CDR3 sequences, roughly 43% were seen once, and the ten largest hold 25% to 35%. Of note for this clonotype: Its specificity is not known.

V was pared by 1 base and J by 3 bases, with 10 bases of the junction left unmatched. Germline CDR1 and CDR2: DFQATT and SNEGSKA (reference sequence). This CDR3 is built from 16 residues. The gene calls are TRBV20-1 and TRBJ2-7; 9 bases line up with TRBD1. This receptor was identified in a man at least 80 years old in good health. The sequenced sample consisted of blood. In nucleotides, the CDR3 is TGCAGTGCTAGAGCATTCGGACAGGGGACTGACTACGAGCAGTACTTC. It yields the protein CSARAFGQGTDYEQYF.